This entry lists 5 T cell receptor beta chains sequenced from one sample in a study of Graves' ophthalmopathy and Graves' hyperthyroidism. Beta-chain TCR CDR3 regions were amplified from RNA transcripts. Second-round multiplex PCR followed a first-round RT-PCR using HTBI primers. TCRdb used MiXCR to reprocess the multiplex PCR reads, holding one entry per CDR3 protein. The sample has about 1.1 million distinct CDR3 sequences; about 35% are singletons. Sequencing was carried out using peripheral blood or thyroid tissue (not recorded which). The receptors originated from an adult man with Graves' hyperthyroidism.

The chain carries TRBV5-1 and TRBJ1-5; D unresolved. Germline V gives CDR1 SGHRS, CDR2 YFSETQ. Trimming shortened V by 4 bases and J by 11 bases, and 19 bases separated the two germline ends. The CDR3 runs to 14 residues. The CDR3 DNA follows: TGCGCCAGCAGCCCCCAAAGCAGGTTCGAGACCCAGCATTTT. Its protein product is CASSPQSRFETQHF.

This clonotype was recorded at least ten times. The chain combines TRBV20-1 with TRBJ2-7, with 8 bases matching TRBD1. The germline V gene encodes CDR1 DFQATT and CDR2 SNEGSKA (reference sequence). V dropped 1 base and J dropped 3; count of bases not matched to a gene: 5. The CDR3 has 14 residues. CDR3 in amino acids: CSARGRDRLYEQYF. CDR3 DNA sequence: TGCAGTGCTAGAGGCAGGGACAGGCTCTACGAGCAGTACTTC.

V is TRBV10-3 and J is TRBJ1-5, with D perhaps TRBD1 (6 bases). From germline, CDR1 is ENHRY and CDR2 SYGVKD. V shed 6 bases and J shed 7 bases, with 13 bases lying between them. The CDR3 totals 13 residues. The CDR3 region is CAIREGEEQPQHF. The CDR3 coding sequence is TGTGCCATCAGAGAGGGGGAGGAACAGCCCCAGCATTTT.

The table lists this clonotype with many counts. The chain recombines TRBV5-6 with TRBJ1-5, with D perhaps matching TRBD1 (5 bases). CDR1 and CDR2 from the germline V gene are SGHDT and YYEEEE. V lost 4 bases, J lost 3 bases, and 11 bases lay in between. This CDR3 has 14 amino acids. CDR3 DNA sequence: TGTGCCAGCAGCGGGGCGGGACTCAATCAGCCCCAGCATTTT. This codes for CASSGAGLNQPQHF.

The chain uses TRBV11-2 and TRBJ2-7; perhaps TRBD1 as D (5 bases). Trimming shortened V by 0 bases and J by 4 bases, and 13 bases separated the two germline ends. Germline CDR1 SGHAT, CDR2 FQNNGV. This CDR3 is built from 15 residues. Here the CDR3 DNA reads TGTGCCAGCAGCTTAGAGATCAGGGCGCCTTACGAGCAGTACTTC. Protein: CASSLEIRAPYEQYF.